This TCR beta chain was recorded in a study of graft-versus-host responses after intestinal transplantation. At the level of the study: Recipients underwent multivisceral, liver-intestinal, or isolated intestinal transplants.

About this clone: Its antigen remains unidentified.

Whole-study results and caveats: Recipient marrow contained GvH clones, some of which appeared first in ileum or blood.

Assay used: immunoSEQ multiplex PCR; TCRdb lists only in-frame clones, some missing. The table records about 25,000 clones, over 85% of them present only once. This CDR3 is 15 amino acids long. The V end was cut by 3 bases, the J end by 0 bases, with 9 bases between. Looked up from germline, CDR1 is SGHNT and CDR2 is YENEEA. Sequenced material: PBMCs, taken 18 days after transplant. The sequence was collected from a human patient who received an intestinal transplant, so some T cells may come from the graft donor. The V and J genes are TRBV11-3 and TRBJ1-3; the D gene is possibly TRBD1 (6 bases). The CDR3 sequence is CASSFDRSSGNTIYF. The CDR3, as DNA: TGTGCCAGCAGCTTTGACAGGAGCTCTGGAAACACCATATATTTT.